These 20 T cell receptor beta chains were sequenced from one sample in a study of cytomegalovirus exposure and HLA in healthy donors. It was with 60 Vbeta and 13 Jbeta primers that the PCR ran. Assay: immunoSEQ multiplex PCR; the TCRdb copy retains only in-frame clones and omits some. In the table there are around 190,000 clones, around 78% of which are singletons. Sequencing was done on a sample of PBMCs. All receptors come from a woman aged 25 to 39 in good health and CMV-seropositive.

The CDR3 DNA sequence: TGTGCCACAAGAGGGACTAGCGGATCTAGCACAGATACGCAGTATTTT. Amino acids: CATRGTSGSSTDTQYF. The V and J genes are TRBV10-3 and TRBJ2-3, with 11 bases lining up with TRBD2. Germline V gene data show CDR1 as ENHRY and CDR2 as SYGVKD. This CDR3 spans 16 amino acids. V was clipped by 10 bases and J by 0 bases; unmatched bases: 9.

The rearrangement uses TRBV30 and TRBJ2-2; D possibly corresponds to TRBD2 (5 bases). CDR3 length: 13 amino acids. CDR1 and CDR2 from the germline V gene are GTSNPN and SVGIG (reference sequence). DNA for the CDR3: TGTGCTCTGGGAAACTCGGGGACCGGGGAGCTGTTTTTT. Its protein is CALGNSGTGELFF.

This clone was observed a handful of times. The chain combines TRBV11-2 with TRBJ1-5; D may be TRBD1 (5 bases). This CDR3 comprises 13 residues. Deletions cut 3 bases from V and 7 bases from J, with 10 bases between. Germline CDR1 is SGHAT and CDR2 is FQNNGV. CDR3 nucleotide sequence: TGTGCCAGCAGCTTTGGGGCGGGACAGCCCCAGCATTTT. This translates into CASSFGAGQPQHF. The entire variable domain, with the rest obtained from reference TRBV11-2 and TRBJ1-5, is as follows: EAGVAQSPRYKIIEKRQSVAFWCNPISGHATLYWYQQILGQGPKLLIQFQNNGVVDDSQLPKDRFSAERLKGVDSTLKIQPAKLEDSAVYLCASSFGAGQPQHFGDGTRLSIL.

The rearrangement links TRBV7-6 to TRBJ2-7; 11 bases agree with TRBD1. J was trimmed by 6 bases and V by 5 bases; bases with no gene match: 15. CDR3 length: 17 residues. The germline CDR1 and CDR2 sequences are SGHVS and FNYEAQ. The CDR3 here is CASSLRAVGQGATEQYF. The CDR3 DNA reads TGTGCCAGCAGCCTTAGGGCGGTTGGACAGGGGGCGACCGAGCAGTACTTC.

The rearrangement joins TRBV11-2 to TRBJ2-7, with D perhaps matching TRBD1 (5 bases). This CDR3 has 15 amino acids. Trimming shortened V by 2 bases and J by 2 bases, and 13 bases separated the two germline ends. Germline V gives CDR1 SGHAT, CDR2 FQNNGV. This CDR3 is CASSLTQGRPYEQYF. The CDR3 DNA reads TGTGCCAGCAGCTTAACCCAGGGTCGTCCCTACGAGCAGTACTTC. Combining the CDR3 with reference TRBV11-2 and TRBJ2-7 gives the whole variable domain EAGVAQSPRYKIIEKRQSVAFWCNPISGHATLYWYQQILGQGPKLLIQFQNNGVVDDSQLPKDRFSAERLKGVDSTLKIQPAKLEDSAVYLCASSLTQGRPYEQYFGPGTRLTVT.

V gene TRBV28 combines with J gene TRBJ2-7; unclear D gene. CDR3 length equals 13 residues. Trimming pared 8 bases from V and 3 bases from J, leaving 14 bases between. The V gene's germline CDR1 is MDHEN and CDR2 SYDVKM. The CDR3 here is CASSSGRDYEQYF. CDR3 sequence (DNA): TGTGCCAGCTCCTCAGGCAGAGACTACGAGCAGTACTTC.

With regard to this clone: In the same sample, other DNA sequences code for this CDR3. The chain carries TRBV5-1 and TRBJ1-1; D is unresolved. From germline, CDR1 is SGHRS and CDR2 YFSETQ. The germline V and J ends were trimmed by 1 base and 0 bases, with 7 bases remaining between them. CDR3 length: 14 amino acids. The CDR3 DNA reads as TGCGCCAGCAGCTTGACAGTTATGAACACTGAAGCTTTCTTT. This sequence encodes CASSLTVMNTEAFF.

The chain recombines TRBV7-8 with TRBJ2-2, with D hard to call. The germline CDR1 and CDR2 sequences are SGHVS and FQNEAQ. Trimming stripped 2 bases from V and 2 bases from J, with 15 bases between. This CDR3 has 17 residues. CDR3: CASSLSGALSNTGELFF. The CDR3 nucleotides read TGTGCCAGCAGCTTATCCGGAGCACTTAGCAACACCGGGGAGCTGTTTTTT.

This chain links TRBV11-3 with TRBJ2-3, with 8 bases aligning to TRBD2. CDR3 length equals 15 residues. Germline trimming cut 5 bases from V and 15 bases from J; bases unmatched to any gene: 19. Germline V lookup: CDR1 SGHNT, CDR2 YENEEA. CDR3: CASSPPGGTGTSEYF. The CDR3 region has the DNA TGTGCCAGCAGCCCTCCCGGGGGAACCGGGACTAGTGAATATTTT.

This clone was detected only a few times. The chain employs TRBV4-1 and TRBJ1-3, with a tentative D call TRBD1 (5 bases). Trimming stripped 3 bases from V and 4 bases from J, with 13 bases between. Per the germline V gene, CDR1 is MGHRA and CDR2 is YSYEKL. The CDR3 sequence is 15 residues long. This CDR3 is CASSHPGGWGNTIYF. The DNA for the CDR3 is TGCGCCAGCAGCCACCCCGGGGGTTGGGGAAACACCATATATTTT.

On this clone: One end of the junction fails to match germline, which may point to a read error. The V and J genes are TRBV7-9 and TRBJ2-7; 11 nucleotides line up with TRBD2. CDR1 is SEHNR and CDR2 is FQNEAQ in the germline V gene (reference sequence). This CDR3 is built from 12 residues. The CDR3 nucleotides are TGTGCCAGCAACAGACCTAGCGGGGGGCACCTCTTC. Amino acid sequence: CASNRPSGGHLF.

CDR3 loop: CASSPTPRGTLGYEQYF. The CDR3 DNA reads TGTGCCAGTAGTCCAACTCCAAGAGGGACTCTGGGTTACGAGCAGTACTTC. The chain links TRBV19 to TRBJ2-7, with D possibly TRBD2 on 6 matching bases. Germline-derived CDR1 and CDR2 are LNHDA and SQIVND (reference sequence). V gave up 5 bases and J gave up 4 bases, with 24 bases separating them. This CDR3 region has 17 residues.

Only a few counts were recorded for this clone. The rearrangement links TRBV2 to TRBJ1-2; 7 bases are a match to TRBD1. This CDR3 contains 15 residues. The germline gives CDR1 SNHLY, CDR2 FYNNEI. V lost 8 bases and J lost 7; bases outside the gene matches: 16. The CDR3 DNA reads as TGTGCCAGCCAGAGGGCAGACAGGGACAGAACTGGCTACACCTTC. Translation gives CASQRADRDRTGYTF.

The chain links TRBV5-1 to TRBJ2-1; TRBD2 is a possible D gene (6 bases). CDR3 size: 14 residues. Germline V gene lookup returns CDR1 SGHRS and CDR2 YFSETQ. The V end was cut by 0 bases, the J end by 8 bases, with 12 bases between. In DNA, the CDR3 is TGCGCCAGCAGCTTGGTGGGCAGGGAGGATGAGCAGTTCTTC. This codes for CASSLVGREDEQFF. The full variable domain, in which reference TRBV5-1 and TRBJ2-1 provide the parts outside the CDR3, is KAGVTQTPRYLIKTRGQQVTLSCSPISGHRSVSWYQQTPGQGLQFLFEYFSETQRNKGNFPGRFSGRQFSNSRSEMNVSTLELGDSALYLCASSLVGREDEQFFGPGTRLTVL.

The genes are TRBV28 and TRBJ1-2, with a tentative D call TRBD1 (5 bases). Trimming took off 8 bases at V and 3 bases at J, with 19 bases between the two ends. This CDR3 is built from 15 residues. CDR1 and CDR2 from the germline V gene are MDHEN and SYDVKM. The CDR3 bases are TGTGCCAGCCGACGTCAGGCAGGGCTTGACTATGGCTACACCTTC. It yields the protein CASRRQAGLDYGYTF.

The chain has TRBV11-3 and TRBJ2-3; 10 nucleotides match TRBD2. The CDR3 covers 18 residues. Per germline, CDR1 SGHNT and CDR2 YENEEA. V was pared by 0 bases and J by 5 bases, with 11 bases of the junction left unmatched. DNA for the CDR3: TGTGCCAGCAGCTTAGATGGGCCTAGCGGGAGTCCCGGAGATACGCAGTATTTT. Translation: CASSLDGPSGSPGDTQYF.

J is TRBJ1-1 and V is TRBV19, with 9 bases matching TRBD1. This CDR3 has 18 amino acids. V shed 1 base and J 13 bases; nucleotides not matched to a gene: 22. Per germline, CDR1 LNHDA and CDR2 SQIVND (reference sequence). CDR3 bases: TGTGCCAGTAGTATAGTTCACCCACCGGGACAGGGAGAGATCCTCGGTTTCTTT. Translated, it gives CASSIVHPPGQGEILGFF.

This chain connects TRBV30 to TRBJ2-5; 9 nucleotides match TRBD2. The CDR3 extends over 15 amino acids. Trimming took 3 bases from V and 6 from J; bases not matched to a gene: 11. Germline V gene sequence: CDR1 GTSNPN, CDR2 SVGIG (reference sequence). Here the CDR3 reads CAWRISGGTGKTQYF. The CDR3 DNA sequence: TGTGCCTGGAGAATAAGCGGGGGGACGGGAAAGACCCAGTACTTC.

The chain joins TRBV4-1 to TRBJ2-2; D is ambiguous. The CDR3 contains 14 residues. The germline V and J ends were trimmed by 1 base and 4 bases, with 7 bases remaining between them. CDR1 and CDR2 (germline): MGHRA, YSYEKL. The CDR3 here is CASSQVSFTGELFF. In nucleotides, the CDR3 is TGCGCCAGCAGCCAAGTGTCGTTCACCGGGGAGCTGTTTTTT.

Comment on this clone: Because the CDR3 is missing its conserved closing phenylalanine or tryptophan, this is likely a read error. The chain uses TRBV30 and TRBJ2-7, with 12 bases fitting TRBD1. The CDR3 has 14 residues. CDR1 and CDR2 from the germline V gene are GTSNPN and SVGIG (reference sequence). V lost 3 bases to trimming and J lost 5 bases; unmatched junction nucleotides: 5. The CDR3 reads CAWRRDRGLNEQYL. CDR3 nucleotide sequence: TGTGCCTGGAGGAGGGACAGGGGGCTTAACGAGCAGTACCTC.